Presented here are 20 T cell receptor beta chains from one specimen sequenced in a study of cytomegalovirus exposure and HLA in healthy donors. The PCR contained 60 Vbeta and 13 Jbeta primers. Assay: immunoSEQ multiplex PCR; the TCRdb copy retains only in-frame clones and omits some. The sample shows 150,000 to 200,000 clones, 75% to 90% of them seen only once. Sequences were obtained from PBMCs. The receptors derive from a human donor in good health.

The CDR3 DNA reads as TGTGCCAGCAGCCCGTCCGGAGCGGGGACTCCCTACGAGCAGTACTTC. Amino acids: CASSPSGAGTPYEQYF. The V and J genes are TRBV9 and TRBJ2-7; 7 bases fit TRBD2. Germline V gene data show CDR1 as SGDLS and CDR2 as YYNGEE. With V trimmed by 4 bases and J by 2 bases, 12 bases remained unmatched. The CDR3 runs to 16 residues.

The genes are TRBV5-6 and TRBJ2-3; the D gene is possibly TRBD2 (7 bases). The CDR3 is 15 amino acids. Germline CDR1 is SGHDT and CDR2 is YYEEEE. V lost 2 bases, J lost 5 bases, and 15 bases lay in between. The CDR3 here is CASSFLGGRVDTQYF. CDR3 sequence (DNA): TGTGCCAGCAGCTTCCTCGGGGGGCGCGTAGATACGCAGTATTTT.

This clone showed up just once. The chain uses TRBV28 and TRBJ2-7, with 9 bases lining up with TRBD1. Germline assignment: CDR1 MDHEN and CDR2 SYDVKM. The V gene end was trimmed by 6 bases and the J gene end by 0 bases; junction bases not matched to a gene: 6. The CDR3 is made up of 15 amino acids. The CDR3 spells CASRPGTGSSYEQYF. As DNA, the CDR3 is TGTGCCAGCAGACCCGGGACAGGGAGCTCCTACGAGCAGTACTTC. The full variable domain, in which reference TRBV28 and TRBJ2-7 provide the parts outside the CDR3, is DVKVTQSSRYLVKRTGEKVFLECVQDMDHENMFWYRQDPGLGLRLIYFSYDVKMKEKGDIPEGYSVSREKKERFSLILESASTNQTSMYLCASRPGTGSSYEQYFGPGTRLTVT.

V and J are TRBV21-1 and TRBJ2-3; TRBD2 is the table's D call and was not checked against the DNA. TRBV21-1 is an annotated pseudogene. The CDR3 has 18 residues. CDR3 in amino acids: CASSTGTSGGVSTDTQYF. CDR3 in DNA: TGTGCCAGCAGTACCGGGACTAGCGGGGGGGTTAGCACAGATACGCAGTATTTT.

CDR3 sequence: CASSGRDSNYGYTF. CDR3 in DNA: TGTGCCAGCAGCGGACGGGACAGTAACTATGGCTACACCTTC. J is TRBJ1-2 and V is TRBV7-2; TRBD1 agrees at 7 bases. After removal of 5 bases from V and 1 base from J, the junction contained 4 bases not matched to a gene. The CDR3 covers 14 residues. Germline CDR1 and CDR2: SGHTA and FQGNSA.

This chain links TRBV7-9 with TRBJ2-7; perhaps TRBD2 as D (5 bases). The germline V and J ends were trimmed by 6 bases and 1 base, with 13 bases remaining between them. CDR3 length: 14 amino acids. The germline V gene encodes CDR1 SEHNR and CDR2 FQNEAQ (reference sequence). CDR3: CASSPSGKSYEQYF. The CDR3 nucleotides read TGTGCCAGCAGTCCCTCCGGGAAATCCTACGAGCAGTACTTC. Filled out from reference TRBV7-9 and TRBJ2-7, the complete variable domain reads DTGVSQNPRHKITKRGQNVTFRCDPISEHNRLYWYRQTLGQGPEFLTYFQNEAQLEKSRLLSDRFSAERPKGSFSTLEIQRTEQGDSAMYLCASSPSGKSYEQYFGPGTRLTVT.

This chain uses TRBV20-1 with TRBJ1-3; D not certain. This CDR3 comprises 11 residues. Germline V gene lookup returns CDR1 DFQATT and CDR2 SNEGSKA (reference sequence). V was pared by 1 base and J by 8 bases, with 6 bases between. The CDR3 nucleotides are TGCAGTGCTAGAGTCGGGTACACCATATATTTT. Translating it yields CSARVGYTIYF.

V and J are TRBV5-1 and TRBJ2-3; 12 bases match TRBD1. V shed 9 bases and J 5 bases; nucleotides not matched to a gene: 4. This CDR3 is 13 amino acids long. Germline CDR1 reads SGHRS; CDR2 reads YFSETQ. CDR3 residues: CANGDRGQDTQYF. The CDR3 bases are TGCGCCAACGGGGACAGGGGGCAAGATACGCAGTATTTT.

The CDR3: CASSVVPGQGKLFF. In DNA, the CDR3 is TGTGCCAGCAGCGTTGTCCCGGGACAGGGAAAACTGTTTTTT. The V call is TRBV9, the J call TRBJ1-4, with 9 bases that match TRBD1. V shed 2 bases, J shed 10 bases, and the junction held 6 bases outside the gene matches. Germline CDR1 reads SGDLS; CDR2 reads YYNGEE. This CDR3 has 14 residues.

The CDR3 sequence: CASSVGTGVSYEQYF. CDR3 DNA: TGTGCCAGCAGCGTGGGGACAGGGGTATCCTACGAGCAGTACTTC. The rearrangement uses TRBV9 and TRBJ2-7; 10 bases agree with TRBD1. The V segment lost 2 bases and the J segment 1 base; nucleotides outside the gene matches: 3. The CDR3 covers 15 residues. The germline gives CDR1 SGDLS, CDR2 YYNGEE.

The CDR3 region has the DNA TGCGCCAGCAGCCCCGACACCCCCTACGAGCAGTACTTC. As protein: CASSPDTPYEQYF. The chain joins TRBV10-2 to TRBJ2-7, with no clear D. Germline V gene sequence: CDR1 WSHSY, CDR2 SAAADI. The CDR3 totals 13 residues. V was trimmed by 6 bases and J by 2 bases, leaving 11 bases between them.

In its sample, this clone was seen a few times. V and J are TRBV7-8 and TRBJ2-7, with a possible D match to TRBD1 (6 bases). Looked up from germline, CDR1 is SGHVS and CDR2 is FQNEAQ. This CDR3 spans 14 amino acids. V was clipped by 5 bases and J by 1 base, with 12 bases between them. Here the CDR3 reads CASSRTQGSYEQYF. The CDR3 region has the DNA TGTGCCAGCAGCCGAACTCAGGGGTCCTACGAGCAGTACTTC.

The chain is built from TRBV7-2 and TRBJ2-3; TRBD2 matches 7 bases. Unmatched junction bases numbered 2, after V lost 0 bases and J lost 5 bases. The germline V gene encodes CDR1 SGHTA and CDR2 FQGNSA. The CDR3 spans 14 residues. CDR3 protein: CASSLAGEGDTQYF. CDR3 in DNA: TGTGCCAGCAGCTTAGCGGGGGAGGGAGATACGCAGTATTTT.

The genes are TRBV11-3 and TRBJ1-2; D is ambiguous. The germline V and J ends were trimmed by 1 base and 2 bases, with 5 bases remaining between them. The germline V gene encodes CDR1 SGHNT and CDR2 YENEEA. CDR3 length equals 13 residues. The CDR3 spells CASSLGRNYGYTF. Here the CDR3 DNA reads TGTGCCAGCAGCTTAGGGAGAAACTATGGCTACACCTTC.

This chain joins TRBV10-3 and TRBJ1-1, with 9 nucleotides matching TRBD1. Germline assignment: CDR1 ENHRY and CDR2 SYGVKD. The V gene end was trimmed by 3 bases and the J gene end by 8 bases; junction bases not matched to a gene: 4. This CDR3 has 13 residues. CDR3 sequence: CAISEWGQGEAFF. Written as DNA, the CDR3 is TGTGCCATCAGTGAATGGGGACAGGGCGAAGCTTTCTTT.

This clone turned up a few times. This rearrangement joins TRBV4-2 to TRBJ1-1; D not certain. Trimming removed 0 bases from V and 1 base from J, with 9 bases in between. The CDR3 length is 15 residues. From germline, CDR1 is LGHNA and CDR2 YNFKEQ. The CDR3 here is CASSQEPGRNTEAFF. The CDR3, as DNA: TGTGCCAGCAGCCAAGAGCCAGGAAGGAACACTGAAGCTTTCTTT.

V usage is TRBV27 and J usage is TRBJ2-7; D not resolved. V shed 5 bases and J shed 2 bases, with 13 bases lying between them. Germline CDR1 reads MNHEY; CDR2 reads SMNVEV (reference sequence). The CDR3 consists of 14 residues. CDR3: CASSMARRTYEQYF. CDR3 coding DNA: TGTGCCAGCAGTATGGCCCGGCGGACCTACGAGCAGTACTTC.

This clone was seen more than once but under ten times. The CDR3 DNA reads TGTGCCAGCAGTTTATGGCAGGGGGCGTGGGAGCAGTACTTC. The encoded protein is CASSLWQGAWEQYF. The chain uses TRBV28 and TRBJ2-7, with TRBD1 matching over 8 bases. This CDR3 spans 14 amino acids. The J segment lost 7 bases and the V segment lost 0 bases, leaving 5 bases of the junction unmatched. Germline V gene data show CDR1 as MDHEN and CDR2 as SYDVKM.

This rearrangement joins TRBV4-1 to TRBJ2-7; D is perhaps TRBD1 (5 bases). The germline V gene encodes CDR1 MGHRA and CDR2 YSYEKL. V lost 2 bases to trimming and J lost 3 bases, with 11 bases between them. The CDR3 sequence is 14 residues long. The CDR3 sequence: CASSQFGQGYEQYF. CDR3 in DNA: TGCGCCAGCAGCCAATTCGGGCAGGGCTACGAGCAGTACTTC.

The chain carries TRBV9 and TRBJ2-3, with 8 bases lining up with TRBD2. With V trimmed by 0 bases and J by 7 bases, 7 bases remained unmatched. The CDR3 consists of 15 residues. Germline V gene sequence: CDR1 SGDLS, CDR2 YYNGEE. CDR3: CASSVGGTRANTQYF. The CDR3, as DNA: TGTGCCAGCAGCGTAGGGGGGACTAGGGCTAATACGCAGTATTTT.